This T cell receptor beta chain was identified during a study of molecular identifiers for immune sequencing clone quantification. This clonotype occurred many times. Its matching antigen is unknown. One end of the junction does not line up with germline, which may come from a read error. General study points: A single cell's spiked Jurkat TCR RNA was reportedly detectable among about a million naive cells. Clones above 20 RNA copies held over 98% of effector molecules, under 1% in naive cells.

Preparation methods for the bulk TCR libraries were those previously described, with listed TCR primers. TCRdb reprocessed the PCR reads with MiXCR, giving one entry per CDR3 protein. Of just under 650,000 distinct CDR3 sequences in the sample, around 20% were seen once. The source material was naive CD8+ T cells from blood, with Jurkat cell RNA spiked in. Sample subset: FACS-sorted CD8+CD4-CCR7+CD45RA+ naive T cells. The TCR comes from a human donor in good health. Some libraries in this study had Jurkat cell RNA spiked in.

The CDR3 sequence is CASSSPGGDSAGELFF. The DNA for the CDR3 is TGTGCTAGCAGCTCCCCCGGGGGGGACAGTGCCGGGGAGCTGTTTTTT. The chain combines TRBV7-7 with TRBJ2-2, with D possibly matching TRBD2 (8 bases). The CDR3 consists of 16 residues. Germline-derived CDR1 and CDR2 are SSHAT and FNYEAQ (reference sequence).